These 27 T cell receptor beta chains came from one sample sequenced in a study of cytomegalovirus exposure and HLA in healthy donors. Clones were sequenced by immunoSEQ multiplex PCR, and TCRdb holds only the in-frame ones, with some missing. The sample holds about 220,000 clones, around nine tenths seen once. The sample consisted of PBMCs. These receptors all come from a man aged 18 to 30 in good health and CMV-seronegative.

This chain links TRBV5-1 with TRBJ1-1, with 7 bases identical to TRBD1. Per germline, CDR1 SGHRS and CDR2 YFSETQ. The V and J ends lost 6 bases and 3 bases, in that order; junction bases with no gene match: 8. This CDR3 has 14 residues. CDR3 residues: CASTPGTADTEAFF. CDR3 in DNA: TGCGCCAGCACCCCAGGGACAGCAGACACTGAAGCTTTCTTT.

V usage is TRBV29-1 and J usage is TRBJ2-1; the D is unclear. This CDR3 has 10 amino acids. Germline CDR1 SQVTM, CDR2 ANQGSEA. V was trimmed by 6 bases and J by 5 bases, leaving 5 bases between them. CDR3: CSVLDNEQFF. DNA of the CDR3: TGCAGCGTCCTAGACAATGAGCAGTTCTTC.

The rearrangement joins TRBV27 to TRBJ1-6, with 7 bases that match TRBD1. The CDR3 runs 13 residues. CDR1 is MNHEY, CDR2 SMNVEV, per germline (reference sequence). V shed 8 bases and J 6 bases; nucleotides not matched to a gene: 4. CDR3 sequence (DNA): TGTGCCAGCTGGACAGGCGCTAATTCACCCCTCCACTTT. It codes for CASWTGANSPLHF.

This chain joins TRBV27 and TRBJ2-1, with 9 positions matching TRBD2. The CDR3 runs 14 residues. Germline V CDR1 and CDR2: MNHEY, SMNVEV (reference sequence). V shed 4 bases and J 12 bases; nucleotides not matched to a gene: 10. The CDR3 sequence: CASSYNSGGQGQFF. For the CDR3, the DNA is TGTGCCAGCAGTTATAATAGCGGGGGCCAAGGGCAGTTCTTC.

V is TRBV25-1 and J is TRBJ2-3; 9 bases are a match to TRBD2. Germline lookup yields CDR1 MGHDK and CDR2 SYGVNS. This CDR3 spans 13 amino acids. Trimming at V came to 4 bases and at J to 13 bases, leaving 9 bases not matched to a gene. In DNA form, the CDR3 reads TGTGCCAGCAGTGGGCGGGGGGGCCAGTGGAAGTATTTT. Protein product: CASSGRGGQWKYF.

V is TRBV28 and J is TRBJ1-1; D gene unclear. CDR1 is MDHEN and CDR2 is SYDVKM in the germline V gene. The CDR3 is 12 residues long. Trimming removed 6 bases at V and 1 base at J, with 6 bases between. As DNA, the CDR3 is TGTGCCAGCAGACTCCAGAACACTGAAGCTTTCTTT. It codes for CASRLQNTEAFF.

This chain links TRBV4-1 with TRBJ2-4; D not certain. V lost 1 base and J 9 bases, leaving 7 bases between the germline ends. Germline V gene lookup returns CDR1 MGHRA and CDR2 YSYEKL. The CDR3 contains 12 residues. The CDR3 here is CASSQVGLIQYF. The CDR3 bases are TGCGCCAGCAGCCAAGTCGGTCTCATTCAGTACTTC.

The chain is built from TRBV5-5 and TRBJ2-7, with D tentatively TRBD2 (7 bases). The CDR3 spans 13 residues. CDR1 is SGHKS, CDR2 YYEKEE, per germline (reference sequence). Trimming removed 3 bases from V and 3 bases from J, with 10 bases in between. The CDR3 DNA is TGTGCCAGCAGCTGGGGGGGCGGCTACGAGCAGTACTTC. It encodes CASSWGGGYEQYF. The variable domain in full, with the rest retrieved from reference TRBV5-5 and TRBJ2-7, is DAGVTQSPTHLIKTRGQQVTLRCSPISGHKSVSWYQQVLGQGPQFIFQYYEKEERGRGNFPDRFSARQFPNYSSELNVNALLLGDSALYLCASSWGGGYEQYFGPGTRLTVT.

The chain employs TRBV7-2 and TRBJ1-2, with 7 bases matching TRBD1. CDR1 is SGHTA, CDR2 FQGNSA, per germline. V was pared by 6 bases and J by 6 bases, with 4 bases of the junction left unmatched. CDR3 length: 12 residues. The CDR3 DNA is TGTGCCAGCAGTGCAGGGGGTGATGGCTACACCTTC. Encoded protein: CASSAGGDGYTF.

The chain is built from TRBV6-1 and TRBJ2-2; a possible D gene is TRBD1 (6 bases). Germline V lookup: CDR1 MNHNS, CDR2 SASEGT. Trimming left V 6 bases short and J 1 base short, with 12 bases between. The CDR3 runs to 15 residues. CDR3 DNA sequence: TGTGCCAGCAGCCCGATGACAGGGAACACCGGGGAGCTGTTTTTT. Translated: CASSPMTGNTGELFF.

Comment on this clone: This likely reflects a read error, since a far larger clone is one base away. The sample holds other DNA sequences that translate to the same CDR3. The rearrangement links TRBV28 to TRBJ1-3; D is uncertain. Trimming removed 8 bases at V and 0 bases at J, with 8 bases between. The CDR3 extends over 13 amino acids. Per the germline V gene, CDR1 is MDHEN and CDR2 is SYDVKM. CDR3 nucleotides: TGTGCCAGCGCAGAGGTCTCTGGAAACACCATATATTTT. Translating it yields CASAEVSGNTIYF.

V is TRBV9 and J is TRBJ2-7; 10 nucleotides match TRBD1. After removal of 4 bases from V and 5 bases from J, the junction contained 9 bases not matched to a gene. This CDR3 contains 15 residues. Germline V gene lookup returns CDR1 SGDLS and CDR2 YYNGEE. As DNA, the CDR3 is TGTGCCAGCAGCCCGAGAGACAGGGGGCTACACGAGCAGTACTTC. It codes for CASSPRDRGLHEQYF.

This chain links TRBV19 with TRBJ1-6; 10 nucleotides match TRBD1. The CDR3 contains 14 residues. Trimming removed 7 bases from V and 9 bases from J; junction bases left unmatched: 6. Germline CDR1 and CDR2: LNHDA and SQIVND (reference sequence). The CDR3 DNA follows: TGTGCCAGTATTGGGACAGGGGAGGGTTCACCCCTCCACTTT. This gives the protein CASIGTGEGSPLHF. Complete variable domain (other parts from reference TRBV19 and TRBJ1-6): DGGITQSPKYLFRKEGQNVTLSCEQNLNHDAMYWYRQDPGQGLRLIYYSQIVNDFQKGDIAEGYSVSREKKESFPLTVTSAQKNPTAFYLCASIGTGEGSPLHFGNGTRLTVT.

The chain recombines TRBV7-9 with TRBJ2-3; D is ambiguous. With 1 base removed from V and 6 bases from J, the gap between germline ends came to 8 bases. The CDR3 totals 13 residues. CDR1 is SEHNR and CDR2 is FQNEAQ in the germline V gene (reference sequence). CDR3 sequence reads: CASSLDQVDTQYF. CDR3 sequence (DNA): TGTGCCAGCAGCTTAGACCAGGTGGATACGCAGTATTTT.

The chain couples TRBV5-4 to TRBJ1-2; D unclear. Trimming shortened V by 2 bases and J by 4 bases, and 9 bases separated the two germline ends. The CDR3 consists of 13 residues. The germline gives CDR1 SGHNT, CDR2 YYREEE (reference sequence). The CDR3 here is CASSFPDFYGYTF. CDR3 sequence (DNA): TGTGCCAGCAGCTTTCCAGATTTCTATGGCTACACCTTC.

The V and J genes are TRBV9 and TRBJ2-5; D perhaps matches TRBD1 (8 bases). The germline CDR1 and CDR2 sequences are SGDLS and YYNGEE. The CDR3 has 15 amino acids. With 1 base removed from V and 4 bases from J, the gap between germline ends came to 14 bases. The CDR3 is CASSVRQGRGETQYF. CDR3 in DNA: TGTGCCAGCAGCGTAAGACAGGGGAGGGGAGAGACCCAGTACTTC.

This chain uses TRBV19 with TRBJ1-5; the D is unclear. The CDR3 runs 12 residues. Germline lookup yields CDR1 LNHDA and CDR2 SQIVND (reference sequence). V was clipped by 4 bases and J by 6 bases, with 7 bases between them. CDR3 amino acids: CASSSVSQPQHF. The CDR3 coding sequence is TGTGCCAGTAGTAGTGTGAGTCAGCCCCAGCATTTT.

V and J are TRBV5-8 and TRBJ2-4; the D gene is possibly TRBD2 (5 bases). The CDR3 has 16 amino acids. The V end was cut by 6 bases, the J end by 0 bases, with 16 bases between. Germline V lookup: CDR1 SGHTS, CDR2 YDEGEE. DNA for the CDR3: TGTGCCAGCAAATTCAGGAGGAGCCTAGCCAAAAACATTCAGTACTTC. It translates to CASKFRRSLAKNIQYF. The complete variable domain, with remaining parts taken from reference TRBV5-8 and TRBJ2-4, reads EAGVTQSPTHLIKTRGQQATLRCSPISGHTSVYWYQQALGLGLQFLLWYDEGEERNRGNFPPRFSGRQFPNYSSELNVNALELEDSALYLCASKFRRSLAKNIQYFGAGTRLSVL.

V gene TRBV15 combines with J gene TRBJ2-7; no clear D. The CDR3 extends over 13 amino acids. V lost 5 bases and J lost 3, with 11 bases in between. Germline CDR1 is LNHNV and CDR2 is YYDKDF (reference sequence). DNA of the CDR3: TGTGCCACCAGCCGACCAGGATACTACGAGCAGTACTTC. It codes for CATSRPGYYEQYF.

The V call is TRBV19, the J call TRBJ1-2; D gene unclear. The CDR3 is 13 residues long. V shed 6 bases and J shed 4 bases, with 12 bases lying between them. CDR1 is LNHDA and CDR2 is SQIVND in the germline V gene (reference sequence). The CDR3 DNA reads as TGTGCCAGTAGGGAGGACGGTACCTATGGCTACACCTTC. It specifies CASREDGTYGYTF. The full variable domain, its missing parts supplied by reference TRBV19 and TRBJ1-2, is DGGITQSPKYLFRKEGQNVTLSCEQNLNHDAMYWYRQDPGQGLRLIYYSQIVNDFQKGDIAEGYSVSREKKESFPLTVTSAQKNPTAFYLCASREDGTYGYTFGSGTRLTVV.

This clone is a singleton in its sample. The chain recombines TRBV28 with TRBJ2-4; D possibly corresponds to TRBD1 (6 bases). The CDR3 is made up of 15 amino acids. V was trimmed by 3 bases and J by 3 bases, leaving 12 bases between them. Per the germline V gene, CDR1 is MDHEN and CDR2 is SYDVKM. CDR3 in DNA: TGTGCCAGCAGTTTTTGGGGGCTGGACAAAAACATTCAGTACTTC. It encodes CASSFWGLDKNIQYF. The full variable domain, completed using reference TRBV28 and TRBJ2-4, is DVKVTQSSRYLVKRTGEKVFLECVQDMDHENMFWYRQDPGLGLRLIYFSYDVKMKEKGDIPEGYSVSREKKERFSLILESASTNQTSMYLCASSFWGLDKNIQYFGAGTRLSVL.

The rearrangement links TRBV19 to TRBJ1-1, with 10 positions matching TRBD1. V trimming: 5 bases; J trimming: 3 bases; junction bases outside the gene matches: 6. CDR1 and CDR2 (germline): LNHDA, SQIVND (reference sequence). The CDR3 runs 15 residues. CDR3 nucleotides: TGTGCCAGTAGTTCGCGGGACAGGGGATACACTGAAGCTTTCTTT. Its protein product is CASSSRDRGYTEAFF.

The genes are TRBV12-5 and TRBJ2-2; 7 positions agree with TRBD2. J gave up 2 bases and V 0 bases, and 15 bases lay outside the gene matches. Germline assignment: CDR1 LGHNT and CDR2 FRNRAP. CDR3 length: 20 amino acids. The CDR3, as DNA: TGTGCTAGTGGTTTGGTACTCGTCTTGCGGGGGAAACTTAACACCGGGGAGCTGTTTTTT. Translation: CASGLVLVLRGKLNTGELFF. Supplemented by reference TRBV12-5 and TRBJ2-2, the full variable domain reads DARVTQTPRHKVTEMGQEVTMRCQPILGHNTVFWYRQTMMQGLELLAYFRNRAPLDDSGMPKDRFSAEMPDATLATLKIQPSEPRDSAVYFCASGLVLVLRGKLNTGELFFGEGSRLTVL.

This clone has only a few counts. The chain recombines TRBV7-2 with TRBJ2-2, with a weak D call TRBD2 (5 bases). Germline V CDR1 and CDR2: SGHTA, FQGNSA. This CDR3 is 14 amino acids long. V gave up 8 bases and J gave up 2 bases, with 12 bases separating them. The CDR3 DNA reads as TGTGCCAGCGTACAGCGGCGTAACACCGGGGAGCTGTTTTTT. Protein: CASVQRRNTGELFF.

This clone was seen only a few times. V usage is TRBV7-9 and J usage is TRBJ2-2, with 14 bases matching TRBD2. The V gene end was trimmed by 2 bases and the J gene end by 6 bases; junction bases not matched to a gene: 11. This CDR3 is built from 19 residues. The germline V gene has CDR1 SEHNR and CDR2 FQNEAQ (reference sequence). The CDR3 sequence is CASSLFMGLAGAPAGELFF. The CDR3 nucleotides read TGTGCCAGCAGCTTATTCATGGGACTAGCGGGAGCCCCCGCCGGGGAGCTGTTTTTT.

V usage is TRBV5-1 and J usage is TRBJ2-3; the D is unclear. The germline V gene has CDR1 SGHRS and CDR2 YFSETQ. V shed 1 base and J shed 6 bases, with 6 bases lying between them. The CDR3 extends over 12 amino acids. The CDR3 nucleotides read TGCGCCAGCAGCTTGTCGGTTGATACGCAGTATTTT. This sequence encodes CASSLSVDTQYF. Drawing the rest from reference TRBV5-1 and TRBJ2-3, the complete variable domain is KAGVTQTPRYLIKTRGQQVTLSCSPISGHRSVSWYQQTPGQGLQFLFEYFSETQRNKGNFPGRFSGRQFSNSRSEMNVSTLELGDSALYLCASSLSVDTQYFGPGTRLTVL.

The genes are TRBV4-1 and TRBJ2-7, with 7 positions matching TRBD1. The V segment lost 5 bases and the J segment 1 base; nucleotides outside the gene matches: 5. Per germline, CDR1 MGHRA and CDR2 YSYEKL. The CDR3 is 14 amino acids. The CDR3, as DNA: TGCGCCAGCAGCGGACAGGAAGGGTCCTACGAGCAGTACTTC. It translates to CASSGQEGSYEQYF.